The 3 T cell receptor beta chains given below trace back to one sample, sequenced in a study of shared clonotypes between healthy human individuals. Produced via immunoSEQ multiplex PCR; TCRdb's table is partial and in-frame only. Among roughly 2.6 million clones listed, roughly nine tenths were seen once. Source material: naive CD4+ T cells sorted from blood. Subset specified: CD45RA+ positively selected. Receptors originate from a man between 18 and 29 years old in good health.

J is TRBJ2-4 and V is TRBV7-2; the D is unclear. V lost 4 bases to trimming and J lost 5 bases, with 3 bases between them. The V gene's germline CDR1 is SGHTA and CDR2 FQGNSA. This CDR3 region has 11 residues. In nucleotides, the CDR3 is TGTGCCAGCAGCTCCGAAAACATTCAGTACTTC. It yields the protein CASSSENIQYF.

Points on this clone: Other DNA sequences in this sample translate to the same CDR3. V is TRBV28 and J is TRBJ1-1; a possible D gene is TRBD1 (5 bases). V was shortened by 6 bases and J by 5 bases, with 13 bases between the two germline ends. The CDR3 loop spans 13 amino acids. Germline V gene sequence: CDR1 MDHEN, CDR2 SYDVKM. The CDR3 DNA reads as TGTGCCAGCAGGGGGCCGGGGAGGACTGAAGCTTTCTTT. This sequence encodes CASRGPGRTEAFF.

This clone appeared once. J is TRBJ1-1 and V is TRBV5-6; D is unclear. The CDR3 spans 18 residues. V gave up 2 bases and J gave up 0 bases, with 20 bases separating them. Per the germline V gene, CDR1 is SGHDT and CDR2 is YYEEEE. The CDR3 here is CASSLRLSQFSMNTEAFF. The CDR3 DNA sequence: TGTGCCAGCAGCTTACGGCTGAGTCAGTTCTCTATGAACACTGAAGCTTTCTTT.